The 5 T cell receptor beta chains below come from one sample, sequenced in a study of T cell repertoires in cytomegalovirus infection. TCRdb processed the reads anew with MiXCR; each CDR3 protein has one entry. This repertoire shows approximately 170,000 distinct CDR3 sequences, under 20% found once; its top ten account for roughly 20%. Material: CD8+ T cells from PBMCs. These receptors originate from a human donor in good health (CMV status not recorded). Some clones in this sample may be carry-over from other donors' samples.

This rearrangement joins TRBV6-6 to TRBJ2-2, with 8 bases aligning to TRBD1. Losses at the gene ends were 2 bases for V and 8 bases for J; bases not matched to a gene: 4. The CDR3 consists of 14 residues. Per germline, CDR1 MNHNY and CDR2 SVGAGI (reference sequence). CDR3 protein: CASSYDRGHGELFF. In DNA, the CDR3 is TGTGCCAGCAGTTACGACAGGGGTCATGGGGAGCTGTTTTTT.

For the CDR3, the DNA is TGTGCCAGCAGCCTCCGGCAGGGTGGGCACGAGCAGTACTTC. This codes for CASSLRQGGHEQYF. The chain combines TRBV14 with TRBJ2-7; a weak D match, TRBD1 (5 bases). The CDR3 contains 14 residues. From germline, CDR1 is SGHDN and CDR2 FVKESK. V was pared by 4 bases and J by 5 bases, with 15 bases between.

This clonotype was detected a few times. Compared with germline, one end of the junction differs, possibly owing to a read error. The chain has TRBV7-7 and TRBJ2-5; 11 nucleotides line up with TRBD2. CDR3 length: 19 amino acids. Looked up from germline, CDR1 is SSHAT and CDR2 is FNYEAQ (reference sequence). The CDR3 DNA reads TGTGCCAGCAGCTTGAAATTGGTCTTGGGACTAGCGGAACAAGAGACCCAGTACTTT. Residues: CASSLKLVLGLAEQETQYF.

V gene TRBV7-8 combines with J gene TRBJ1-1, with D tentatively TRBD1 (6 bases). The V end lost 5 bases, the J end lost 1 base, and 14 bases lay between the germline ends. CDR1 and CDR2 from the germline V gene are SGHVS and FQNEAQ. The CDR3 sequence is 15 residues long. The CDR3 DNA reads TGTGCCAGCAGCCCCCAACAGGGTGAGAACACTGAAGCTTTCTTT. Residues: CASSPQQGENTEAFF.

By sample share, this clonotype is medium-sized. V gene TRBV12-3 or TRBV12-4 combines with J gene TRBJ2-1, with D maybe TRBD2 (6 bases). Trimming cost V 6 bases and J 9 bases, with 15 bases left between them. The CDR3 totals 13 residues. The CDR3 DNA sequence: TGTGCCAGCAGGTTCCTGACTAGAGGTGAGCAGTTCTTC. Translated, it gives CASRFLTRGEQFF.